This TCR beta chain was obtained from a study of T-cell memory formation after mild COVID-19. Germline CDR1 is LGHDT and CDR2 is YNNKEL (reference sequence). The CDR3 is made up of 13 amino acids. The trim removed 0 bases at V and 11 bases at J, leaving 7 bases unmatched. Barcoded TCR alpha and TCR beta cDNA libraries with UMIs came from 5'RACE using constant-segment primers. TCRdb re-derived calls from the 5' RACE reads in MiXCR, one entry per CDR3 protein. Of 40,000 to 45,000 distinct CDR3 sequences listed, approximately 9.7% are singletons. As concerns this clonotype: Antigen unknown.

Overall study findings and caveats: Mostly located in CM and EM were contracting CD4+ clones, with contracting CD8+ clones located in EMRA. Pre-infection memory already had some responding clones, implying cross-reactive memory joined. Nothing showed for sure that second-wave clones peaking on day 37 were SARS-CoV-2 specific.

This chain connects TRBV3-1 to TRBJ2-7, with 7 bases that match TRBD2. The sequencing sample was made of PBMCs or a T cell subset sorted from them (not recorded which). This sequence originates from an adult woman who had mild COVID-19 (a few samples of this study predate the infection). Cell type and time point are not known. The CDR3, as DNA: TGTGCCAGCAGCCAAGACCCCGGGGGGTTCGAGTACTTC. This translates into CASSQDPGGFEYF.